This passage covers 23 T cell receptor beta chains from one sample sequenced in a study of T cell responses to AZD1222 COVID-19 vaccine. Generated by immunoSEQ multiplex PCR, the TCRdb table keeps only in-frame clones and is missing some. The sample shows 140,000 or so clones, approximately 86% of them seen only once. The sequences come from peripheral blood, collected on day 0 of AZD1222 vaccination. The receptor set was obtained from an adult in good health.

V and J are TRBV4-3 and TRBJ1-4; tentatively, D is TRBD1 (6 bases). Trimming took 2 bases from V and 3 from J, leaving 16 bases between them. CDR3 size: 17 residues. The germline gives CDR1 LGHNA, CDR2 YSLEER. CDR3 sequence: CASSQRVTGSSNEKLFF. The CDR3 region has the DNA TGCGCCAGCAGCCAAAGGGTAACAGGGAGCTCTAATGAAAAACTGTTTTTT.

The chain employs TRBV18 and TRBJ2-7, with 7 bases fitting TRBD1. Germline-derived CDR1 and CDR2 are KGHSH and LQKENI. V gave up 6 bases and J gave up 2 bases; unmatched junction bases: 7. This CDR3 contains 14 residues. The CDR3 protein is CASSRQGTPYEQYF. In DNA form, the CDR3 reads TGTGCCAGCTCTCGACAGGGAACTCCCTACGAGCAGTACTTC.

This clone was seen only a few times. The chain links TRBV7-2 to TRBJ2-7; D not resolved. The CDR3 totals 12 residues. Germline V lookup: CDR1 SGHTA, CDR2 FQGNSA. The V end was cut by 5 bases, the J end by 6 bases, with 11 bases between. The CDR3 nucleotides read TGTGCCAGCAGCCTACGTCCGGGCGAGCAGTACTTC. It translates to CASSLRPGEQYF.

The chain couples TRBV6-1 to TRBJ1-1; D gene ambiguous. Germline V gene data show CDR1 as MNHNS and CDR2 as SASEGT. V shed 0 bases and J shed 0 bases, with 2 bases lying between them. The CDR3 consists of 13 residues. CDR3 sequence reads: CASSEAVNTEAFF. The DNA of the CDR3 is TGTGCCAGCAGTGAAGCGGTGAACACTGAAGCTTTCTTT.

The chain employs TRBV29-1 and TRBJ2-7; D remains ambiguous. The CDR3 length is 11 residues. Trimming took 7 bases from V and 7 from J, leaving 14 bases between them. Germline CDR1 SQVTM, CDR2 ANQGSEA. The DNA for the CDR3 is TGCAGCGAAAAATGGGCTTGGGAGCAGTACTTC. Protein sequence: CSEKWAWEQYF.

The rearrangement joins TRBV12-3 or TRBV12-4 to TRBJ1-2; a weak D match, TRBD1 (5 bases). This CDR3 contains 13 residues. V lost 5 bases and J 4 bases, leaving 11 bases between the germline ends. CDR3 loop: CASSPSGIYGYTF. The CDR3 DNA follows: TGTGCCAGCAGTCCCTCAGGGATCTATGGCTACACCTTC.

The J gene is TRBJ2-6, the V gene TRBV4-3, with a tentative D call TRBD2 (6 bases). V lost 0 bases and J lost 4, with 10 bases in between. Germline V gene sequence: CDR1 LGHNA, CDR2 YSLEER. This CDR3 comprises 16 residues. The CDR3 region is CASSQELGSGANVLTF. In nucleotides, the CDR3 is TGCGCCAGCAGCCAAGAGCTCGGGAGCGGGGCCAACGTCCTGACTTTC.

V is TRBV13 and J is TRBJ1-1; the D gene is possibly TRBD1 (6 bases). The CDR3 spans 15 residues. Germline loops: CDR1 PRHDT, CDR2 FYEKMQ (reference sequence). The ends were cut back, 4 bases at V and 3 bases at J, with 15 bases in the middle. In nucleotides, the CDR3 is TGTGCCAGCAGCTCCTCACAGGGCGTGGACACTGAAGCTTTCTTT. This translates into CASSSSQGVDTEAFF.

V is TRBV15 and J is TRBJ2-3; TRBD2 matches at 7 bases. The CDR3 spans 17 residues. Per the germline V gene, CDR1 is LNHNV and CDR2 is YYDKDF (reference sequence). Trimming removed 1 base from V and 3 bases from J; junction bases left unmatched: 10. The CDR3 loop reads CATSRGTRREMTDTQYF. As DNA, the CDR3 is TGTGCCACCAGCAGAGGAACCCGGCGGGAGATGACAGATACGCAGTATTTT.

The chain is built from TRBV30 and TRBJ1-6, with TRBD1 matching over 9 bases. The V gene end was trimmed by 2 bases and the J gene end by 9 bases; junction bases not matched to a gene: 11. Germline values: CDR1 GTSNPN, CDR2 SVGIG (reference sequence). The CDR3 is 16 residues long. CDR3 sequence (DNA): TGTGCCTGGAGTATCCGGGACAGGGCTGGTGGTTCACCCCTCCACTTT. This codes for CAWSIRDRAGGSPLHF.

CDR3 nucleotides: TGTATATGCTCCTACAATGAGCAGTTCTTC. It codes for CICSYNEQFF. The rearrangement links TRBV30 to TRBJ2-1; D gene ambiguous. Germline CDR1 reads GTSNPN; CDR2 reads SVGIG (reference sequence). This CDR3 spans 10 amino acids.

The genes are TRBV9 and TRBJ1-1; a weak D match, TRBD1 (6 bases). The CDR3 totals 12 residues. Germline values: CDR1 SGDLS, CDR2 YYNGEE. Between the trimmed V and J ends, which lost 2 bases and 10 bases, there was a span of 12 bases. The CDR3 loop reads CASSVTGGRAFF. CDR3 DNA: TGTGCCAGCAGCGTGACAGGCGGGCGAGCTTTCTTT.

The V call is TRBV29-1, the J call TRBJ2-1; 13 nucleotides agree with TRBD2. The CDR3 extends over 13 amino acids. J gave up 6 bases and V 7 bases, and 3 bases lay outside the gene matches. Germline V gene lookup returns CDR1 SQVTM and CDR2 ANQGSEA. This CDR3 reads CSAGLAGANEQFF. In DNA, the CDR3 is TGCAGCGCTGGACTAGCGGGAGCCAATGAGCAGTTCTTC.

The chain couples TRBV29-1 to TRBJ2-3, with 9 nucleotides matching TRBD2. The CDR3 sequence is 18 residues long. V trimming: 7 bases; J trimming: 1 base; junction bases outside the gene matches: 18. Germline V lookup: CDR1 SQVTM, CDR2 ANQGSEA. The CDR3 region has the DNA TGCAGCGGGGTACCAGACAGATCCTCTAGCGGGGGCACAGATACGCAGTATTTT. Translation: CSGVPDRSSSGGTDTQYF.

This chain joins TRBV5-5 and TRBJ2-3, with D hard to call. The CDR3 consists of 12 residues. V dropped 4 bases and J dropped 5 bases, with 8 bases sitting between them. The germline gives CDR1 SGHKS, CDR2 YYEKEE (reference sequence). This chain's CDR3 is CASSPLGDTQYF. As DNA, the CDR3 is TGTGCCAGCAGCCCCCTGGGAGATACGCAGTATTTT.

The chain recombines TRBV5-6 with TRBJ1-4; 7 bases are a match to TRBD1. With V trimmed by 4 bases and J by 5 bases, 8 bases remained unmatched. This CDR3 is 15 amino acids long. Germline CDR1 reads SGHDT; CDR2 reads YYEEEE. The CDR3 DNA follows: TGTGCCAGCAGCCCAGGACAGGTCGAGAATGAAAAACTGTTTTTT. Translation: CASSPGQVENEKLFF. Drawing the rest from reference TRBV5-6 and TRBJ1-4, the complete variable domain is DAGVTQSPTHLIKTRGQQVTLRCSPKSGHDTVSWYQQALGQGPQFIFQYYEEEERQRGNFPDRFSGHQFPNYSSELNVNALLLGDSALYLCASSPGQVENEKLFFGSGTQLSVL.

The V and J genes are TRBV27 and TRBJ2-5; tentative D call: TRBD1 (6 bases). Per germline, CDR1 MNHEY and CDR2 SMNVEV (reference sequence). CDR3 length: 13 amino acids. V was shortened by 8 bases and J by 3 bases, with 13 bases between the two germline ends. The CDR3 nucleotides are TGTGCCAGCGGGACAATCCTAGAAGAGACCCAGTACTTC. This sequence encodes CASGTILEETQYF.

The chain has TRBV2 and TRBJ1-6; D gene unclear. Trimming removed 11 bases from V and 4 bases from J, with 15 bases in between. The CDR3 has 14 residues. Germline V lookup: CDR1 SNHLY, CDR2 FYNNEI. The CDR3 DNA sequence: TGTGCCGGATCCGTTGAACGTTATAATTCACCCCTCCACTTT. Translation: CAGSVERYNSPLHF.

The chain combines TRBV6-6 with TRBJ2-5; the match to TRBD2 covers 8 bases. Germline V gene data show CDR1 as MNHNY and CDR2 as SVGAGI (reference sequence). This CDR3 has 13 amino acids. The ends lost 8 bases at V and 4 bases at J; junction bases unmatched: 6. The CDR3 here is CASEVAGLETQYF. Written as DNA, the CDR3 is TGTGCCAGCGAGGTAGCGGGATTAGAGACCCAGTACTTC.

The genes are TRBV10-1 and TRBJ1-1; no clear D gene. CDR1 and CDR2 (germline): WNHNN, SYGVQD (reference sequence). V was clipped by 3 bases and J by 3 bases, with 5 bases between them. The CDR3 extends over 12 amino acids. The DNA of the CDR3 is TGCGCCAGCAGTGATCTTTACACTGAAGCTTTCTTT. This translates into CASSDLYTEAFF.

CDR3 nucleotide sequence: TGTGCCAGCAGCATTAATGAAAAACTGTTTTTT. Residues: CASSINEKLFF. The J gene is TRBJ1-4, the V gene TRBV3-1 (or the pseudogene TRBV3-2); D is undetermined. Germline V gene data show CDR1 as LGHDT and CDR2 as YNNKEL (reference sequence). Trimming cost V 5 bases and J 4 bases, with 2 bases left between them. This CDR3 contains 11 residues.

The J gene is TRBJ2-1, the V gene TRBV6-1, with 14 nucleotides matching TRBD2. This CDR3 comprises 19 residues. Germline CDR1 is MNHNS and CDR2 is SASEGT. The J segment lost 0 bases and the V segment lost 4 bases, leaving 8 bases of the junction unmatched. Here the CDR3 reads CASSGGTSGSRGSYNEQFF. CDR3 DNA sequence: TGTGCCAGCAGTGGGGGGACTAGCGGGAGCCGGGGCTCCTACAATGAGCAGTTCTTC.

This chain links TRBV5-6 with TRBJ2-1; 14 positions match TRBD2. The junction had 11 bases not matched to a gene; V was cut back by 3 bases and J by 9 bases. CDR1 is SGHDT, CDR2 YYEEEE, per germline. The CDR3 length is 17 residues. As DNA, the CDR3 is TGTGCCAGCAGCTCGTACCGGACTAGCGGGAGGTGGCGTGAGCAGTTCTTC. This gives the protein CASSSYRTSGRWREQFF.